This T cell receptor (beta chain) appears in the sequencing data of a study of CD8+ T cells in alopecia areata. Study as a whole: Patients received oral tofacitinib, 5 to 10 mg twice daily, for moderate-to-severe alopecia areata. Study observations and caveats: Relative to mice, TCR sharing across patients was less clear, a difference possibly HLA-related. In lesional scalp, particularly from alopecia totalis/universalis, clonality was higher than in normal scalp.

As the sequencing template, cDNA was produced by extracting RNA and reverse transcribing it. TCRdb's copy holds only in-frame clones and misses some; the assay was immunoSEQ multiplex PCR. The data hold about 170,000 clones, with roughly 63% observed a single time. The CDR3 length is 14 residues. Germline-derived CDR1 and CDR2 are SGHRS and YFSETQ. With 1 base removed from V and 2 bases from J, the gap between germline ends came to 8 bases. This clone came up a few times. Its antigen is not known. The treatment is: oral pan-JAK inhibitor, 5-10 mg twice daily. The TCR comes from a human donor with alopecia areata. The sequences come from CD4+ T cells sorted from blood, collected at approximately week 56, from a patient treated with tofacitinib. This chain connects TRBV5-1 to TRBJ2-3; the D is unclear. The CDR3 DNA follows: TGCGCCAGCAGCTTGCTACAGAACACAGATACGCAGTATTTT. This codes for CASSLLQNTDTQYF.